This T cell receptor beta chain stems from a study of CD8+ T cells in alopecia areata. cDNA reverse transcribed from extracted RNA served as the sequencing template. Sequenced by immunoSEQ multiplex PCR; TCRdb stores in-frame clones only, minus some. The sample carries about 200,000 clones, about two fifths recorded once. CDR3 length: 16 residues. Germline CDR1 is MNHEY and CDR2 is SVGAGI. Trimming removed 4 bases from V and 5 bases from J, with 20 bases in between. Treatment denoted: oral pan-JAK inhibitor, 5-10 mg twice daily. The receptor's source is a human donor with alopecia areata. The sequenced sample was CD4+ T cells sorted from blood, obtained at roughly week 30, from a patient treated with tofacitinib. The rearrangement uses TRBV6-5 and TRBJ1-2; D uncertain. The CDR3 reads CASSSIGFGRAYGYTF. In nucleotides, the CDR3 is TGTGCCAGCAGTTCGATAGGGTTTGGCAGAGCTTATGGCTACACCTTC.